This T cell receptor (beta chain) was documented in a study of cytomegalovirus exposure and HLA in healthy donors. The wider study: Clustering assigned about 80% of the approximately 400 genotyped donors to the Caucasian-associated ancestry cluster.

PCR amplification relied on 60 Vbeta primers (plus 13 Jbeta primers). Measured with immunoSEQ multiplex PCR; TCRdb has only the in-frame clones, and not every one. The data hold 150,000 to 200,000 clones, with approximately 80% observed a single time. CDR1 and CDR2 from the germline V gene are LGHNA and YSLEER. Losses at the gene ends were 4 bases for V and 3 bases for J; bases not matched to a gene: 12. The CDR3 consists of 17 residues. The donors (healthy individuals) were bone marrow donors. Study observations and caveats: A missense DCLRE1C variant was associated with V- and J-gene trimming of TCR beta chains in a later analysis, and an independent cohort replicated the association.

This clone was seen just once. Antigen unknown. Material: PBMCs. This receptor was obtained from a man aged 55-75 years in good health and CMV-seronegative. The genes are TRBV4-3 and TRBJ2-7; 10 positions match TRBD2. CDR3 sequence: CASSPGLAVTGDYEQYF. CDR3 DNA: TGCGCCAGCAGCCCAGGACTAGCGGTGACGGGGGACTACGAGCAGTACTTC.